The clone carrying this T cell receptor beta chain was recorded at least ten times. The antigen remains undetermined. Trimming took off 5 bases at V and 2 bases at J, with 15 bases between the two ends. CDR1 and CDR2 (germline): DFQATT, SNEGSKA (reference sequence). The CDR3 is made up of 14 amino acids. TCR beta libraries were built with iRepertoire HTBI primers and Arm-PCR of CDR3 regions. In the original processing: Segment identification across samples yielded roughly 62 TRBV and around 13 TRBJ segments. Via MiXCR, TCRdb re-called the multiplex PCR reads, giving one row per CDR3 protein. For this entry, the V and J calls and clone size follow TCRdb and not the study's own pipeline. Altogether 350,000 to 400,000 distinct CDR3 sequences are present, 15% to 20% being singletons, with the ten largest covering 20% to 25%. These data come from a study of regulatory T cells in long-lasting Graves disease.

Described time point: newly diagnosed GD, antithyroid drugs for less than 3 months. RNA isolated from PBMCs was used to make the TCR library. From each patient, around 10 milliliters of peripheral blood was drawn and collected into an EDTA anticoagulant tube. Study findings and constraints: Patients with persistent Graves' had lower TCR diversity than newly diagnosed patients.

This sample was also put to use in a study of T cells in Graves' hyperthyroidism and ophthalmopathy. In that study: Hyperthyroidism, newly diagnosed and lasting under 2 months, affected patients aged 18 to 65.

Sequenced material: peripheral blood mononuclear cells (PBMCs), taken at new diagnosis, from a patient treated with antithyroid drugs. The sequence was obtained from a young woman with Graves disease. The V and J genes are TRBV20-1 and TRBJ1-2; D is perhaps TRBD1 (6 bases). Here the CDR3 DNA reads TGCAGTGCTCTTCTTGCGACAGGAAACTATGGCTACACCTTC. It translates to CSALLATGNYGYTF.